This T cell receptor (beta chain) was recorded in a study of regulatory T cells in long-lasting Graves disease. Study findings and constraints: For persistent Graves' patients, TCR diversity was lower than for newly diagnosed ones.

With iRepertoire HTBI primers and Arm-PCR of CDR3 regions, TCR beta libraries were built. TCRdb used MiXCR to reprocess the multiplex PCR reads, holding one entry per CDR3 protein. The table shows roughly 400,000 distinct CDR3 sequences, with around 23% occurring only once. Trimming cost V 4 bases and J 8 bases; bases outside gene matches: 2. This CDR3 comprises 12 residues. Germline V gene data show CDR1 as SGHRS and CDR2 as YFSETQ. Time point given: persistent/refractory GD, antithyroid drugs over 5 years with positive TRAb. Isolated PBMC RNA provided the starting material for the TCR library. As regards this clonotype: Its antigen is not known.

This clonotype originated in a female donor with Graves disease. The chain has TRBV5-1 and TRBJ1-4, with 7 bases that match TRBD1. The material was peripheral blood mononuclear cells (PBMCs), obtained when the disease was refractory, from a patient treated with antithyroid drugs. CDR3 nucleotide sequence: TGCGCCAGCAGCGGGGACAGCGAAAAACTGTTTTTT. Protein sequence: CASSGDSEKLFF.